Listed below are T cell receptor beta chains from one sample, sequenced in a study of control samples from healthy donors and cancer patients. Clones were read by immunoSEQ multiplex PCR, and TCRdb kept only the in-frame ones, dropping some. The table has over 150,000 clones, 90% to 95% seen once. The specimen sequenced was blood. Receptors originate from a woman under 30 in good health. Each CDR3 is given with its conserved first and last residue. D genes are given only for firm matches. Clone size is not always given. Where it is, it says once, few, many or a class for expanded clones.

v_gene	j_gene	d_gene	abundance	CDR3nt	CDR3aa
TRBV5-1	TRBJ2-5	TRBD1	-	TGCGCCAGCAGCGTACAGAGGGGAAGGGGGCCTCAAGAGACCCAGTACTTC	CASSVQRGRGPQETQYF
TRBV19	TRBJ1-1	TRBD1	once	TGTGCCAGTAATCGGGACAGAGCCATGAACACTGAAGCTTTCTTT	CASNRDRAMNTEAFF
TRBV7-8	TRBJ2-5	-	-	TGTGCCAGCAGCCCCGACCACAGGACGGTCCAAGAGACCCAGTACTTC	CASSPDHRTVQETQYF
TRBV18	TRBJ1-2	-	once	TGTGCCAGCTCACCACCGGAGGGCTGGGGTGGCTACACCTTC	CASSPPEGWGGYTF
TRBV19	TRBJ1-6	-	-	TGTGCCAGTAGTTGGTTCTCCGCATCACCCCCCCTCCACTTT	CASSWFSASPPLHF
TRBV27	TRBJ2-7	TRBD2	-	TGTGCCAGCAGTCCTTGGGGACTAGGGGACTCATACGAGCAGTACTTC	CASSPWGLGDSYEQYF
TRBV29-1	TRBJ1-1	-	-	TGCAGCGTTATAACAGAAGAAGCTTTCTTT	CSVITEEAFF
TRBV11-3	TRBJ1-2	-	-	TGTGCCAGCAGCTCTCGGAGCGGCGGCTATGGCTACACCTTC	CASSSRSGGYGYTF
TRBV28	TRBJ1-5	-	-	TGTGCCAGCAGCCGGGGGTGGGGAGGGGATCAGCCCCAGCATTTT	CASSRGWGGDQPQHF
TRBV2	TRBJ2-2	TRBD2	-	TGTGCCAGCAGTTCAGAGCGGGGGGAATACACCGGGGAGCTGTTTTTT	CASSSERGEYTGELFF
TRBV19	TRBJ1-1	-	-	TGTGCCAGTAGTCCGGGCTTAAGGGCCGCTGAAGCTTTCTTT	CASSPGLRAAEAFF
TRBV15	TRBJ1-1	-	-	TGTGCCACCAGCAGAGATCAACAGCAGGCTTTCTTT	CATSRDQQQAFF